The source of this T cell receptor (beta chain) is a study of TIL therapy for anti-PD-1-resistant metastatic lung cancer. The overall study: Tumors had a median PD-L1 proportion score of less than 6.5%.

Time point here: pre-treatment sample, taken before nivolumab and TIL therapy. Tumor tissue came from excised metastases, mostly pleural nodules or supraclavicular lymph nodes. The CDR3 has 15 amino acids. V lost 4 bases and J lost 0; bases outside the gene matches: 2. Germline V gene lookup returns CDR1 ENHRY and CDR2 SYGVKD. This clone was picked up one time. As yet, its antigen is unknown. Notes on the study in general: Treatment-naive, never-smoker and oncogene-addicted patients were overrepresented in this highly selected cohort.

The libraries were made with immunoSEQ v3. Each library reached roughly 2 million read pairs, or about 5-6.5 million at deep level. Measured with immunoSEQ multiplex PCR; TCRdb has only the in-frame clones, and not every one. The table shows about 7,500 clones, with 70% to 80% occurring only once. The TCR comes from a person aged 25 to 80 with non-small cell lung cancer. The J gene is TRBJ2-2, the V gene TRBV10-3; 7 nucleotides line up with TRBD1. This sample comprised tumor tissue, obtained at baseline. CDR3 in amino acids: CAISGDRTNTGELFF. CDR3 nucleotide sequence: TGTGCCATCAGTGGGGACAGAACGAACACCGGGGAGCTGTTTTTT.